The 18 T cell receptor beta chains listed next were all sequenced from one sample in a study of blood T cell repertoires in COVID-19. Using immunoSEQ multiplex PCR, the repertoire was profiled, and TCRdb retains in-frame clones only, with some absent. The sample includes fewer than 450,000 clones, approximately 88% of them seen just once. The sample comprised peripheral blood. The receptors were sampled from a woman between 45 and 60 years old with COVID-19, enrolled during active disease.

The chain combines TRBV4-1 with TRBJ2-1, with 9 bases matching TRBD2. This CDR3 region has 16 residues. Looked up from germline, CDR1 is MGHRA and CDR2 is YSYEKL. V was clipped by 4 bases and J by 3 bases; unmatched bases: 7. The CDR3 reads CASSRPGLADYNEQFF. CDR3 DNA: TGCGCCAGCAGCCGACCGGGACTAGCAGACTACAATGAGCAGTTCTTC.

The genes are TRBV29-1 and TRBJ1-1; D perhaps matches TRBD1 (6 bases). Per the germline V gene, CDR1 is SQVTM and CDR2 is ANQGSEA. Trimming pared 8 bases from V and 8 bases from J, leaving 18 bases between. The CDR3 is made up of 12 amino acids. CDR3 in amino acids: CSITRQVHEAFF. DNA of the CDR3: TGCAGCATCACCAGACAGGTCCACGAAGCTTTCTTT.

CDR3 protein: CATSDRVNEQFF. The CDR3 DNA reads TGTGCCACCAGTGACCGGGTTAATGAGCAGTTCTTC. The chain uses TRBV24-1 and TRBJ2-1; D remains unclear. V lost 4 bases, J lost 7 bases, and 7 bases lay in between. The CDR3 totals 12 residues. Germline V gene sequence: CDR1 KGHDR, CDR2 SFDVKD.

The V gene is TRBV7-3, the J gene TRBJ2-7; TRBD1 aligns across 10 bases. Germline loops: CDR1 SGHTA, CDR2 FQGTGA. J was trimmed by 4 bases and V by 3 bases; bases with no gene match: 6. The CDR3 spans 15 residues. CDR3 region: CASSLTGGEEYEQYF. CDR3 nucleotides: TGTGCCAGCAGCTTGACAGGGGGCGAAGAGTACGAGCAGTACTTC.

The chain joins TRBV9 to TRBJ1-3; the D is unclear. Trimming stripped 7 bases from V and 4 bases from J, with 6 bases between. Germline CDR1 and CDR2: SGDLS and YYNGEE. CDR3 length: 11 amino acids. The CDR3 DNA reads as TGTGCCAGCTCCCTCGGAAACACCATATATTTT. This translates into CASSLGNTIYF.

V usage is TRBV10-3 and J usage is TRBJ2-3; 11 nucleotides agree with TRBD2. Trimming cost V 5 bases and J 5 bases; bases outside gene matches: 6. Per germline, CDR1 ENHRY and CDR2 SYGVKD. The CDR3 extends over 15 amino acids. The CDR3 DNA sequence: TGTGCCATCAGTCCGACTAGCGGGGCACAAGATACGCAGTATTTT. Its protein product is CAISPTSGAQDTQYF.

CDR3 sequence: CASSPDRVNEKLFF. Written as DNA, the CDR3 is TGTGCCAGCAGTCCGGACAGGGTAAATGAAAAACTGTTTTTT. The rearrangement uses TRBV2 and TRBJ1-4, with 8 bases aligning to TRBD1. There are 14 residues in the CDR3. The germline V gene encodes CDR1 SNHLY and CDR2 FYNNEI. Trimming cost V 5 bases and J 5 bases; bases outside gene matches: 4.

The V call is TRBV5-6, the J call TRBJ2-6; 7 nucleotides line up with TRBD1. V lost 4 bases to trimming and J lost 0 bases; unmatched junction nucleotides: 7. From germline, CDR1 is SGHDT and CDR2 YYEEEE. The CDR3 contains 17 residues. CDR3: CASSPGGLSSGANVLTF. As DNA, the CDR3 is TGTGCCAGCAGCCCAGGGGGATTAAGCTCTGGGGCCAACGTCCTGACTTTC.

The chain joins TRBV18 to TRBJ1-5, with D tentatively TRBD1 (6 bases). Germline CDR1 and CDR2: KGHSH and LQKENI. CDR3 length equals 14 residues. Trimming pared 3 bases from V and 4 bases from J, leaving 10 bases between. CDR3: CASSPSRGNQPQHF. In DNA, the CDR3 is TGTGCCAGCTCACCTAGTAGGGGGAATCAGCCCCAGCATTTT. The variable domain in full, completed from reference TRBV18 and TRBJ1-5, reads NAGVMQNPRHLVRRRGQEARLRCSPMKGHSHVYWYRQLPEEGLKFMVYLQKENIIDESGMPKERFSAEFPKEGPSILRIQQVVRGDSAAYFCASSPSRGNQPQHFGDGTRLSIL.

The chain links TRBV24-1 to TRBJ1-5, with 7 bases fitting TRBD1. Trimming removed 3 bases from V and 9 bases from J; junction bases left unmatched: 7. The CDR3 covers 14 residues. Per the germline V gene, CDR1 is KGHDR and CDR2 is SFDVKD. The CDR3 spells CATSDGDSGRPQHF. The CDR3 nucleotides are TGTGCCACCAGTGATGGGGACAGCGGGAGGCCCCAGCATTTT.

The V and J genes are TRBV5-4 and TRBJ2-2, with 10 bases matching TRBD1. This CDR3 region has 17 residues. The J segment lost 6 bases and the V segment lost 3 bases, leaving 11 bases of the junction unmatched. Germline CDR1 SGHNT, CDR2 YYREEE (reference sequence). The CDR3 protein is CASSSGGQGPYPGELFF. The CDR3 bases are TGTGCCAGCAGCTCTGGGGGACAGGGGCCCTACCCCGGGGAGCTGTTTTTT.

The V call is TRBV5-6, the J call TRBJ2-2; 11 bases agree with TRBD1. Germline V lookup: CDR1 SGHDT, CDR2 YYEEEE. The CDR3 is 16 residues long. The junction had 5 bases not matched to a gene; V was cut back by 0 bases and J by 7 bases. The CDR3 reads CASSLGTGGYGGELFF. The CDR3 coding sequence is TGTGCCAGCAGCTTGGGGACAGGGGGCTATGGCGGGGAGCTGTTTTTT.

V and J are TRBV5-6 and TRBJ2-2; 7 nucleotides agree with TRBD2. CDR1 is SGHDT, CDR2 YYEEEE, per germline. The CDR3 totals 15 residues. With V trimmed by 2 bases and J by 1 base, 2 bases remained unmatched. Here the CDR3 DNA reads TGTGCCAGCAGCTTCCGCGGGGGGAACACCGGGGAGCTGTTTTTT. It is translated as CASSFRGGNTGELFF. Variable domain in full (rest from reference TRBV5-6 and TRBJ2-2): DAGVTQSPTHLIKTRGQQVTLRCSPKSGHDTVSWYQQALGQGPQFIFQYYEEEERQRGNFPDRFSGHQFPNYSSELNVNALLLGDSALYLCASSFRGGNTGELFFGEGSRLTVL.

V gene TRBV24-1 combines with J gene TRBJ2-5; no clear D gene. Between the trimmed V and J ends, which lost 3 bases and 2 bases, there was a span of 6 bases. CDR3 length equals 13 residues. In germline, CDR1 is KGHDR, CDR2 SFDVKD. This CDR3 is CATSDELQETQYF. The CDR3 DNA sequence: TGTGCCACCAGTGATGAGCTACAAGAGACCCAGTACTTC.

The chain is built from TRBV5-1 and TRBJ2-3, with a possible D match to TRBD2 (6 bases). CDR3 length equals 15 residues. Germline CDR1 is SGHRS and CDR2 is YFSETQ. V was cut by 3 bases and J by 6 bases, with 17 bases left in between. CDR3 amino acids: CASSSRLVGMDTQYF. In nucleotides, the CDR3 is TGCGCCAGCAGCTCTAGACTAGTGGGAATGGATACGCAGTATTTT.

The CDR3 reads CASSFSGEYEQYF. Here the CDR3 DNA reads TGTGCCAGCAGTTTTTCGGGGGAATACGAGCAGTACTTC. This chain uses TRBV12-3 or TRBV12-4 with TRBJ2-7; possibly TRBD2 for D (6 bases). This CDR3 region has 13 residues. Trimming stripped 3 bases from V and 4 bases from J, with 10 bases between.

For the CDR3, the DNA is TGCGCCAGCAGCTTGGTCAGGGACAGCCCTTACAATGAGCAGTTCTTC. Encoded protein: CASSLVRDSPYNEQFF. The rearrangement joins TRBV5-1 to TRBJ2-1; 7 nucleotides match TRBD1. CDR1 and CDR2 from the germline V gene are SGHRS and YFSETQ. This CDR3 has 16 amino acids. Trimming removed 0 bases from V and 4 bases from J; junction bases left unmatched: 7.

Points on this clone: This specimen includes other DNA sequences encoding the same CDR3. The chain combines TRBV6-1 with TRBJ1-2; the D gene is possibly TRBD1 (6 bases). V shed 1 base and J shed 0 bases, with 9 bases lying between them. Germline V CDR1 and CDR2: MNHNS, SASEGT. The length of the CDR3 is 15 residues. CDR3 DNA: TGTGCCAGCAGTGAAGGGACAGCTTCTAACTATGGCTACACCTTC. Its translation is CASSEGTASNYGYTF.